The source of this T cell receptor (beta chain) is a study of OX40 agonist ivuxolimab in advanced cancers. Profiling relied on immunoSEQ multiplex PCR, and the TCRdb table lists in-frame clones only, not all of them. The table has 67,000 or so clones, approximately 86% seen once. CDR3 size: 15 residues. V lost 1 base to trimming and J lost 3 bases; unmatched junction nucleotides: 1. In germline, CDR1 is SGHAT, CDR2 FQNNGV. This sequence originates from an adult with an advanced solid tumor such as melanoma, head and neck, liver or kidney cancer. The chain links TRBV11-2 to TRBJ2-2; 8 bases fit TRBD2. The sample was CD4+ or CD8+ T cells sorted from blood, taken in a trial of the OX40 agonist ivuxolimab. This CDR3 reads CASSLGTSYTGELFF. CDR3 bases: TGTGCCAGCAGCTTAGGGACTAGCTACACCGGGGAGCTGTTTTTT.